This paragraph reports one TCR beta chain. This record comes from a study of blood T cell repertoires in COVID-19. TCRdb keeps only in-frame clones here, not all; method: immunoSEQ multiplex PCR. There are 200,000 to 250,000 clones in the sample; 65% to 85% occur only once, and 4.3% lies in the top ten. After removal of 1 base from V and 3 bases from J, the junction contained 5 bases not matched to a gene. This CDR3 is 15 amino acids long. CDR1 SGHAT and CDR2 FQNNGV come from the germline V gene. Across about 22 US areas, participants ranged in age from about 18 to 100 years. The clonotype comes from a man aged 30 to 39 with acute COVID-19. The chain couples TRBV11-2 to TRBJ1-1; 7 bases agree with TRBD1. The material sequenced was PBMCs or T cells enriched from blood (not recorded which). CDR3 DNA: TGTGCCAGCAGCTTAGTGGTCAGGGGGGACACTGAAGCTTTCTTT. Amino acids: CASSLVVRGDTEAFF.